A selection of T cell receptor beta chains follows, all from one sample in a study of cytomegalovirus exposure and HLA in healthy donors. TCRdb's table, derived via immunoSEQ multiplex PCR, lists solely in-frame clones and lacks some. The repertoire holds 60,000 to 85,000 clones, with 60% to 85% as singletons. The sequenced sample was PBMCs. The receptors originated from a man between 40 and 49 years old in good health and CMV-seronegative. Each CDR3 is given with its conserved first and last residue. The D gene is left open where the match is weak. A row's size may be missing; if present it is once, few, many or a size class.

TRBV7-2	TRBD2	TRBJ2-3	NA	CASSLAPPGLAGGGSTDTQYF	TGTGCCAGCAGCTTAGCTCCCCCGGGACTAGCGGGAGGGGGAAGCACAGATACGCAGTATTTT
TRBV2	NA	TRBJ2-2	NA	CASRRDPEELFF	TGTGCCAGCAGGCGGGACCCGGAGGAGCTGTTTTTT
TRBV4-1	NA	TRBJ2-1	NA	CASSPPLLSSYNEQFF	TGCGCCAGCAGCCCCCCTCTACTAAGCTCCTACAATGAGCAGTTCTTC
TRBV28	TRBD1	TRBJ1-5	few	CASTTGGNQPQHF	TGTGCCAGCACCACAGGGGGGAATCAGCCCCAGCATTTT
TRBV5-1	NA	TRBJ1-4	NA	CASSLDGRSNEKLFF	TGCGCCAGCAGCTTGGATGGTCGGAGTAATGAAAAACTGTTTTTT
TRBV7-8	NA	TRBJ1-6	NA	CASSPAGTHNSPLHF	TGTGCCAGCAGTCCCGCCGGGACACATAATTCACCCCTCCACTTT
TRBV9	NA	TRBJ2-7	NA	CASSGSGGGTDLLF	TGTGCCAGCAGCGGGAGTGGGGGGGGCACAGACCTTTTATTC
TRBV19	NA	TRBJ2-7	NA	CASSSGLSMGAYEQYF	TGTGCCAGTAGCTCAGGACTCTCAATGGGCGCCTACGAGCAGTACTTC
TRBV21-1	NA	TRBJ1-1	NA	CASSRPWTGLGTEAFF	TGTGCCAGCAGCAGACCCTGGACAGGGTTGGGCACTGAAGCTTTCTTT
TRBV14	NA	TRBJ2-7	NA	CASSSYGVPPYEQYF	TGTGCCAGCAGCTCCTACGGAGTCCCTCCCTACGAGCAGTACTTC
TRBV4-2	NA	TRBJ2-7	NA	CASSQDQAAYEQYF	TGTGCCAGCAGCCAAGATCAAGCGGCCTACGAGCAGTACTTC
TRBV2	TRBD1	TRBJ1-2	NA	CASSERGQIYGYTF	TGTGCCAGCAGTGAAAGGGGACAGATCTATGGCTACACCTTC
TRBV13	TRBD1	TRBJ2-1	NA	CASSSRTGINEQFF	TGTGCCAGCAGCTCTAGGACAGGTATAAATGAGCAGTTCTTC
TRBV7-9	TRBD2	TRBJ2-7	NA	CSSSLRLAGGGEQYF	TGTTCCAGCAGCTTACGACTAGCGGGAGGGGGAGAGCAGTACTTC
TRBV7-2	NA	TRBJ2-7	NA	CASSSVLGSSYEQYF	TGTGCCAGCAGCTCTGTCCTGGGGAGCTCCTACGAGCAGTACTTC
TRBV6-5	NA	TRBJ1-1	NA	CATQEGNTEAFF	TGTGCCACTCAGGAGGGGAACACTGAAGCTTTCTTT
TRBV12-5	NA	TRBJ2-5	NA	CASGPPRPQETQYF	TGTGCTAGTGGTCCCCCTAGGCCCCAAGAGACCCAGTACTTC
TRBV4-1	NA	TRBJ2-1	NA	CASSQVDMGVSYNEQFF	TGCGCCAGCAGCCAAGTTGATATGGGAGTTTCCTACAATGAGCAGTTCTTC
TRBV5-1	NA	TRBJ2-5	NA	CASSFRAGWEQYF	TGCGCCAGCAGCTTCAGGGCGGGATGGGAGCAGTACTTC
TRBV14	NA	TRBJ2-1	NA	CASSQENLGVGIYNEQFF	TGTGCCAGCAGCCAAGAAAATCTAGGGGTGGGGATCTACAATGAGCAGTTCTTC
TRBV7-9	TRBD2	TRBJ2-7	NA	CASRTSGRNYEQYF	TGTGCCAGCAGGACTAGCGGGAGGAACTACGAGCAGTACTTC
TRBV25-1	NA	TRBJ2-3	NA	CASSDPFTDTQYF	TGTGCCAGCAGTGATCCTTTCACAGATACGCAGTATTTT
TRBV28	NA	TRBJ1-1	NA	CASSFRRNTEAFF	TGTGCCAGCAGTTTTCGGAGGAACACTGAAGCTTTCTTT
TRBV5-6	TRBD1	TRBJ1-2	few	CASSWGQGYGYTF	TGTGCCAGCAGCTGGGGACAGGGGTATGGCTACACCTTC
TRBV6-1	TRBD1	TRBJ1-2	NA	CASTRQGSGYGYTF	TGTGCCAGCACCCGACAGGGATCAGGCTATGGCTACACCTTC
TRBV27	NA	TRBJ1-2	few	CASTRNSGFPNYGYTF	TGTGCCAGCACTAGAAACTCGGGTTTCCCCAACTATGGCTACACCTTC
TRBV28	TRBD2	TRBJ2-1	NA	CASSTGLAGGFDEQFF	TGTGCCAGCAGTACCGGACTAGCGGGAGGGTTTGATGAGCAGTTCTTC
TRBV28	TRBD1	TRBJ2-2	NA	CASSLGTANTGELFF	TGTGCCAGCAGTTTGGGGACAGCTAACACCGGGGAGCTGTTTTTT
TRBV11-2	NA	TRBJ2-3	NA	CASSLEHTDTQYF	TGTGCCAGCAGCTTAGAACACACAGATACGCAGTATTTT
TRBV27	NA	TRBJ2-7	NA	CASSPNGRDEQYF	TGTGCCAGCAGTCCAAACGGTCGGGACGAGCAGTACTTC
TRBV10-3	TRBD2	TRBJ2-7	NA	CAISEREGPYEQYF	TGTGCCATCAGTGAGCGGGAGGGCCCCTACGAGCAGTACTTC
TRBV7-2	NA	TRBJ2-7	NA	CASSLDQEEAAYEQYF	TGTGCCAGCAGCTTAGACCAAGAAGAGGCGGCCTACGAGCAGTACTTC
TRBV6-1	TRBD2	TRBJ2-2	NA	CASQAVAGGTGELFF	TGTGCCTCCCAGGCGGTAGCGGGAGGCACCGGGGAGCTGTTTTTT
TRBV9	NA	TRBJ2-2	NA	CASSGGSGELFF	TGTGCCAGCAGTGGGGGGTCCGGGGAGCTGTTTTTT
TRBV18	NA	TRBJ2-1	NA	CASSPGQAYNEQFF	TGTGCCAGCTCACCGGGGCAGGCATACAATGAGCAGTTCTTC
TRBV6-5	TRBD1	TRBJ1-2	few	CASSYVTGRGYTF	TGTGCCAGCAGTTACGTGACAGGGAGAGGCTACACCTTC
TRBV25-1	NA	TRBJ1-4	NA	CASSEMGAATNEKLFF	TGTGCCAGCAGTGAAATGGGGGCCGCAACTAATGAAAAACTGTTTTTT
TRBV9	NA	TRBJ1-5	few	CASSVGSGEPQHF	TGTGCCAGCAGCGTAGGCAGTGGAGAGCCCCAGCATTTT
TRBV4-1	NA	TRBJ2-3	NA	CASSYQDSDTQYF	TGCGCCAGCAGCTACCAGGACAGCGATACGCAGTATTTT
TRBV21-1	NA	TRBJ2-2	NA	CASSKGSGQGIGELFF	TGTGCCAGCAGCAAGGGTTCGGGACAGGGCATCGGGGAGCTGTTTTTT
TRBV10-2	TRBD2	TRBJ2-1	NA	CASSEAGLAGAGGYEQFF	TGCGCCAGCAGTGAAGCGGGACTAGCGGGAGCGGGTGGGTATGAGCAGTTCTTC
TRBV30	TRBD1	TRBJ2-5	NA	CAWSEGARTQYF	TGTGCCTGGAGTGAGGGGGCCCGGACCCAGTACTTC
TRBV6-1	NA	TRBJ2-7	few	CASSEVLRTLIEYEQYF	TGTGCCAGCAGTGAAGTTCTAAGAACACTAATAGAATACGAGCAGTACTTC
TRBV11-3	TRBD1	TRBJ1-2	NA	CASSFSQGGRDYGYTF	TGTGCCAGCAGCTTTTCACAGGGGGGGAGAGACTATGGCTACACCTTC
TRBV7-3	NA	TRBJ2-7	NA	CASSPNPGAYEQYF	TGTGCCAGCAGCCCAAACCCAGGGGCCTACGAGCAGTACTTC
TRBV5-1	TRBD1	TRBJ1-1	NA	CASSLPFPRLGTGESGEAFF	TGCGCCAGCAGCTTGCCCTTCCCTCGATTGGGGACAGGCGAGTCAGGTGAAGCTTTCTTT
TRBV6-5	NA	TRBJ2-5	NA	CASSRPGHSQETQYF	TGTGCCAGCAGTAGACCGGGACACTCACAAGAGACCCAGTACTTC
TRBV4-1	NA	TRBJ1-6	NA	CASSYGAYNSPLHF	TGCGCCAGCAGCTACGGGGCCTATAATTCACCCCTCCACTTT
TRBV5-6	TRBD1	TRBJ2-1	NA	CASSFPTGAYNEQFF	TGTGCCAGCAGTTTCCCGACAGGGGCCTACAATGAGCAGTTCTTC
TRBV5-1	NA	TRBJ1-2	NA	CASSIGLEGVYGYTF	TGCGCCAGCAGCATCGGTTTGGAGGGAGTCTATGGCTACACCTTC
TRBV9	TRBD1	TRBJ2-7	NA	CASSGNRGIGEQYF	TGTGCCAGCAGCGGGAACAGGGGAATTGGCGAGCAGTACTTC
TRBV10-3	NA	TRBJ2-3	NA	CASSYRETDTQYF	TGTGCCAGCAGTTACCGGGAGACAGATACGCAGTATTTT
TRBV27	TRBD1	TRBJ2-2	NA	CASSFGTGWTGELFF	TGTGCCAGCAGTTTCGGGACAGGGTGGACCGGGGAGCTGTTTTTT
TRBV5-4	TRBD1	TRBJ1-2	NA	CASSPDRNPYGYTF	TGTGCCAGCAGTCCGGACAGGAACCCCTATGGCTACACCTTC
TRBV7-9	TRBD1	TRBJ2-2	NA	CASSQGEQVVTGELFF	TGTGCCAGCAGCCAGGGGGAACAGGTGGTTACCGGGGAGCTGTTTTTT
TRBV6-5	TRBD1	TRBJ1-5	NA	CASSSDRDRGQPQHF	TGTGCCAGCAGCTCCGACCGGGACAGGGGCCAGCCCCAGCATTTT
TRBV2	NA	TRBJ2-3	NA	CASKTDPDTQYF	TGTGCCAGCAAAACAGACCCAGATACGCAGTATTTT